One and the same sample provided the 10 T cell receptor beta chains below, sequenced in a study of cytomegalovirus exposure and HLA in healthy donors. The PCR was carried out with 60 Vbeta primers and 13 Jbeta primers. Repertoires were generated with immunoSEQ multiplex PCR, while TCRdb's copy carries only in-frame clones and drops some. Of approximately 240,000 clones detected, around 80% appear once; the ten largest clones hold 5% to 6%. Sequences were obtained from PBMCs. The source is a woman between 40 and 55 years old in good health and CMV-seropositive.

The V and J genes are TRBV4-1 and TRBJ1-2, with D perhaps TRBD1 (5 bases). The germline V gene encodes CDR1 MGHRA and CDR2 YSYEKL. V was shortened by 3 bases and J by 6 bases, with 17 bases between the two germline ends. The CDR3 loop spans 15 amino acids. CDR3 nucleotide sequence: TGCGCCAGCAGCCATCCCCCGAAGGGCAGGGATGGCTACACCTTC. This sequence encodes CASSHPPKGRDGYTF.

The V call is TRBV30, the J call TRBJ2-7; the match to TRBD2 covers 9 bases. J was trimmed by 7 bases and V by 3 bases; bases with no gene match: 10. Germline CDR1 GTSNPN, CDR2 SVGIG (reference sequence). The length of the CDR3 is 14 residues. The CDR3 nucleotides are TGTGCCTGGAGCCCGCTAGCGGGGAGTGGGGAGCAGTACTTC. It is translated as CAWSPLAGSGEQYF.

This chain connects TRBV5-6 to TRBJ2-5; 8 positions agree with TRBD1. The J call is uncertain, as TRBJ2-7 better fits the DNA end. This CDR3 is 16 amino acids long. From germline, CDR1 is SGHDT and CDR2 YYEEEE. CDR3 loop: CASSLPGTGRKNEQYF. The CDR3 DNA reads as TGTGCCAGCAGCTTGCCTGGGACAGGAAGGAAAAACGAGCAGTACTTC.

The J gene is TRBJ1-2, the V gene TRBV7-9; the D gene is possibly TRBD1 (6 bases). CDR1 SEHNR and CDR2 FQNEAQ come from the germline V gene (reference sequence). This CDR3 region has 16 residues. Trimming removed 2 bases at V and 4 bases at J, with 17 bases between. CDR3 region: CASSLTAGAGSYGYTF. The DNA for the CDR3 is TGTGCCAGCAGCTTAACTGCGGGGGCGGGTAGCTATGGCTACACCTTC.

The V gene is TRBV30, the J gene TRBJ2-7; a possible D gene is TRBD2 (6 bases). Germline-derived CDR1 and CDR2 are GTSNPN and SVGIG (reference sequence). The CDR3 is 13 amino acids. The V and J ends lost 4 bases and 1 base respectively, with 11 bases between them. Here the CDR3 reads CAWNRRESYEQYF. The CDR3 nucleotides are TGTGCCTGGAACCGGAGGGAGTCCTACGAGCAGTACTTC.

The J gene is TRBJ1-4, the V gene TRBV19, with a tentative D call TRBD1 (6 bases). V was clipped by 2 bases and J by 8 bases, with 15 bases between them. Germline loops: CDR1 LNHDA, CDR2 SQIVND (reference sequence). This CDR3 has 15 amino acids. In DNA, the CDR3 is TGTGCCAGTAGTATATCAGGGGACGTTGGGGAAAAACTGTTTTTT. It encodes CASSISGDVGEKLFF.

With regard to this clone: This CDR3 is also generated by other DNA sequences in the sample. The V call is TRBV5-1, the J call TRBJ2-5; the match to TRBD1 covers 8 bases. Germline V gene sequence: CDR1 SGHRS, CDR2 YFSETQ. The CDR3 spans 13 residues. The V and J ends lost 2 bases and 5 bases, in that order; junction bases with no gene match: 2. The DNA of the CDR3 is TGCGCCAGCAGCTTTACAGGGGGTGAGACCCAGTACTTC. Protein: CASSFTGGETQYF. Variable domain in full (rest from reference TRBV5-1 and TRBJ2-5): KAGVTQTPRYLIKTRGQQVTLSCSPISGHRSVSWYQQTPGQGLQFLFEYFSETQRNKGNFPGRFSGRQFSNSRSEMNVSTLELGDSALYLCASSFTGGETQYFGPGTRLLVL.

This chain links TRBV28 with TRBJ1-2, with D possibly TRBD1 on 5 matching bases. CDR1 and CDR2 from the germline V gene are MDHEN and SYDVKM. The CDR3 has 11 residues. V was clipped by 4 bases and J by 8 bases, with 8 bases between them. The CDR3 DNA reads TGTGCCAGCAGTTCCCCAGGGGGCTACACCTTC. This codes for CASSSPGGYTF.

The rearrangement joins TRBV15 to TRBJ2-1; possible D gene TRBD1, 7 bases. This CDR3 spans 14 amino acids. Germline V gene lookup returns CDR1 LNHNV and CDR2 YYDKDF (reference sequence). V lost 6 bases, J lost 9 bases, and 18 bases lay in between. The CDR3 nucleotides read TGTGCCACCAGTTTCCAGGGGGGATACGGTGAGCAGTTCTTC. Its protein is CATSFQGGYGEQFF.

The rearrangement joins TRBV30 to TRBJ1-1; D might be TRBD1 (6 bases). Germline loops: CDR1 GTSNPN, CDR2 SVGIG (reference sequence). V lost 8 bases to trimming and J lost 4 bases, with 17 bases between them. The CDR3 loop spans 13 amino acids. CDR3 nucleotide sequence: TGTGCCCGCTCGAGGGGGGGTGGCACTGAAGCTTTCTTT. Translated, it gives CARSRGGGTEAFF.